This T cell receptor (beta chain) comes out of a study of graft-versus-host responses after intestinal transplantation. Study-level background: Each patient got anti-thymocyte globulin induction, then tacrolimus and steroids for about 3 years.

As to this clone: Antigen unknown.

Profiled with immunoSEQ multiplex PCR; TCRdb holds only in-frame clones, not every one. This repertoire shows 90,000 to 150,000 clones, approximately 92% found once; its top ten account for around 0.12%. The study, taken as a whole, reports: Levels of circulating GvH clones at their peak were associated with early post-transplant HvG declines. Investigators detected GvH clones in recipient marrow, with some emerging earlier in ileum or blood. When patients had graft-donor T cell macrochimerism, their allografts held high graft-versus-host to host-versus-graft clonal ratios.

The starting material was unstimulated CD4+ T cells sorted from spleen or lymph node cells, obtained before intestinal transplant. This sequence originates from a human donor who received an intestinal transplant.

The chain's CDR3 is CAWSGRQNEQFF. The CDR3 coding sequence is TGTGCCTGGAGTGGGAGGCAGAATGAGCAGTTCTTC. The genes are TRBV30 and TRBJ2-1; TRBD2 is a possible D gene (5 bases). Germline assignment: CDR1 GTSNPN and CDR2 SVGIG (reference sequence). V lost 1 base and J lost 7, with 8 bases in between. The CDR3 runs 12 residues.